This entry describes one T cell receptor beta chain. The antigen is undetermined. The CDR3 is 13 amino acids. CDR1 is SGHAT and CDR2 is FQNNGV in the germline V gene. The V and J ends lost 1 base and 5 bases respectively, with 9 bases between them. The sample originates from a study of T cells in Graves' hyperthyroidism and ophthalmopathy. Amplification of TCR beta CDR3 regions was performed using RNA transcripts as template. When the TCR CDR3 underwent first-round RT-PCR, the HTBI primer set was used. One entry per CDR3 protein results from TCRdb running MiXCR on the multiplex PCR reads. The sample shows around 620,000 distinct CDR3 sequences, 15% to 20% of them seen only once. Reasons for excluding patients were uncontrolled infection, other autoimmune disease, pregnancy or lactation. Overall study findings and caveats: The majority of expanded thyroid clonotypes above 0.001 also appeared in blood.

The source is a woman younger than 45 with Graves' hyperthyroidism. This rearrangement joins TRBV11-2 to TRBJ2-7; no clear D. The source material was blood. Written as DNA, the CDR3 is TGTGCCAGCAGCTTAGGTCGCGGCCACGAGCAGTACTTC. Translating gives CASSLGRGHEQYF.